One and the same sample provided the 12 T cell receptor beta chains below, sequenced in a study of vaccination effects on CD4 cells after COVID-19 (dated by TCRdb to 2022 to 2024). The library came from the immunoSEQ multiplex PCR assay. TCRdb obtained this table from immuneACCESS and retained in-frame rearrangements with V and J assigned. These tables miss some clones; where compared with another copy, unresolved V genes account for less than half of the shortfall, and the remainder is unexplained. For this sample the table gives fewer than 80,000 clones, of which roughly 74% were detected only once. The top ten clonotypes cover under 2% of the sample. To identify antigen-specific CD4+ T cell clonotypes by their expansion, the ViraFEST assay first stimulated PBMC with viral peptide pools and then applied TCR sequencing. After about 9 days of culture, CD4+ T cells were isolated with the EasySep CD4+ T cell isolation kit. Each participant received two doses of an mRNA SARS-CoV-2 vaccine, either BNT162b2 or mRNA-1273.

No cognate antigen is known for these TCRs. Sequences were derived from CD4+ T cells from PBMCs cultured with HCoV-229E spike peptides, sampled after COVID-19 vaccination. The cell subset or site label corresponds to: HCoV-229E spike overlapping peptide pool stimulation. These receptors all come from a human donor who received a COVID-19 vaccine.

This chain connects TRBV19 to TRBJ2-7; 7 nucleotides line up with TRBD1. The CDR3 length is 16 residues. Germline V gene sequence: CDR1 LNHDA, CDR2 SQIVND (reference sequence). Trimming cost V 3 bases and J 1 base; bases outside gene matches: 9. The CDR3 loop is CASSIQPRDSSYEQYV. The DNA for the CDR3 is TGTGCCAGTAGTATTCAACCCAGGGACAGTTCCTACGAGCAGTACGTC.

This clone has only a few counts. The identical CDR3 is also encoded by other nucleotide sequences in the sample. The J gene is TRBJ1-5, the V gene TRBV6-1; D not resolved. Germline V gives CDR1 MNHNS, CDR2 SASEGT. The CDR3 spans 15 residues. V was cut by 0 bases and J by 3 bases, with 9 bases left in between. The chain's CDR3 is CASSEAGLNNQPQHF. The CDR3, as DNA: TGTGCCAGCAGTGAAGCAGGATTAAACAATCAGCCCCAGCATTTT.

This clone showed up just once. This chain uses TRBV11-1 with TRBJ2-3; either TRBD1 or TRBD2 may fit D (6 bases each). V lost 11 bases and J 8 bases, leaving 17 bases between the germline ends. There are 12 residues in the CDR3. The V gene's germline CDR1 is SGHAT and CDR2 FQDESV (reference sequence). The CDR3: CAGGGDKGTQYF. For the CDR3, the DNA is TGTGCCGGAGGGGGAGACAAGGGTACGCAGTATTTT.

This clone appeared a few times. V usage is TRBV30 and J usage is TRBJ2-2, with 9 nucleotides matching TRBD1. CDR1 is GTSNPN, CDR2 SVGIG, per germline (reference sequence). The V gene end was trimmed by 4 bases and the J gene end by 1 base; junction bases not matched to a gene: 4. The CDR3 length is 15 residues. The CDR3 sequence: CAWTAGQGNTGELFF. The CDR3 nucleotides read TGTGCCTGGACAGCGGGACAGGGGAACACCGGGGAGCTGTTTTTT.

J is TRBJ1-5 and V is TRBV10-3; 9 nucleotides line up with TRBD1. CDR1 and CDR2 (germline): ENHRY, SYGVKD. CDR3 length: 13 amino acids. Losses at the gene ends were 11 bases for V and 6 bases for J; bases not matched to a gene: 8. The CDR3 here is CAARDRASQPQHF. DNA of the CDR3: TGTGCCGCCCGGGACAGGGCGTCTCAGCCCCAGCATTTT.

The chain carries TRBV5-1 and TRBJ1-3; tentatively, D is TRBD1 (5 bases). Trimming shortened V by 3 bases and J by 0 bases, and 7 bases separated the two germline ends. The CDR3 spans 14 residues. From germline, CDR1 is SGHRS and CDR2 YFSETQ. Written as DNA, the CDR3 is TGCGCCAGCAGCTCGGGGGGCTCTGGAAACACCATATATTTT. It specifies CASSSGGSGNTIYF.

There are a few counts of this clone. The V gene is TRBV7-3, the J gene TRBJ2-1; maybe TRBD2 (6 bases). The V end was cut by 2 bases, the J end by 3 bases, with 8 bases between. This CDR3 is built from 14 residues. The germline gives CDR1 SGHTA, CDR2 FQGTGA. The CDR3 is CASSLAGSYNEQFF. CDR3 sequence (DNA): TGTGCCAGCAGCTTAGCGGGGAGCTACAATGAGCAGTTCTTC.

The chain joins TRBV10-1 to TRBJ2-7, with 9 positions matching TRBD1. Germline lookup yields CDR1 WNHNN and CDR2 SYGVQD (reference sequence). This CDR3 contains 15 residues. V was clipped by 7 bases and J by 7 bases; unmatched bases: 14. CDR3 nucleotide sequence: TGCGCCAGCACCTCAACAGGGGGCCCTACTTCGGAGCAGTACGTC. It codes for CASTSTGGPTSEQYV.

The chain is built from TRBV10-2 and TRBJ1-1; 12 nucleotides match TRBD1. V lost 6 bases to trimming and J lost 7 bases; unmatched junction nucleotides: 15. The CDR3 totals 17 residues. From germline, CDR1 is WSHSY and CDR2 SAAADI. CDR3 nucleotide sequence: TGCGCCAGCAGGGACCAAATGGGACAGGGGGCGGGGTTTGAAGCTTTCTTT. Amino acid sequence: CASRDQMGQGAGFEAFF.

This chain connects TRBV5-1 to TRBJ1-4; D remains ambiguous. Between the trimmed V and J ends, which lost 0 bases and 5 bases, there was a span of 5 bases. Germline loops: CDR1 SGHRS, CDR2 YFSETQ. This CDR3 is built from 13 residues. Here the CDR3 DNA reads TGCGCCAGCAGCTTGGACCTGAATGAAAAACTGTTTTTT. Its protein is CASSLDLNEKLFF.

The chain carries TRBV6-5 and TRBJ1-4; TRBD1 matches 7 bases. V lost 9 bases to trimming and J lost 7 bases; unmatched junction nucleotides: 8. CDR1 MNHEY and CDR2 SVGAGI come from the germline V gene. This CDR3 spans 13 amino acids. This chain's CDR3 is CASRGRPGEKLFF. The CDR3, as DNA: TGTGCCAGTAGGGGGCGCCCGGGTGAAAAACTGTTTTTT.

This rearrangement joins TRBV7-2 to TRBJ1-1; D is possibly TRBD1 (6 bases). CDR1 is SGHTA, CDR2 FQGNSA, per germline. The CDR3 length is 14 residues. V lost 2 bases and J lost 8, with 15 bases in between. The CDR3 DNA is TGTGCCAGCAGCTTAAAGGGGAGGGGGAGCGAAGCTTTCTTT. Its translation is CASSLKGRGSEAFF.